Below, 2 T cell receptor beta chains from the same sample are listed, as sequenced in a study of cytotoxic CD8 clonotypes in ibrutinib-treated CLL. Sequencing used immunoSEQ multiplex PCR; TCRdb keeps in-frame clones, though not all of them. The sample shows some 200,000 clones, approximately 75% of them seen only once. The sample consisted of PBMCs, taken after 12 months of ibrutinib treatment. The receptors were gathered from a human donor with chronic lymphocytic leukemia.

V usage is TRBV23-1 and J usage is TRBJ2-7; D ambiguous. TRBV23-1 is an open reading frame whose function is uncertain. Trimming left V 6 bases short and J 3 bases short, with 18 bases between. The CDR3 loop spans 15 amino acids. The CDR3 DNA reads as TGCGCCAGCAGCCCCGACACCTTCTGGGGCTACGAGCAGTACTTC. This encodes CASSPDTFWGYEQYF.

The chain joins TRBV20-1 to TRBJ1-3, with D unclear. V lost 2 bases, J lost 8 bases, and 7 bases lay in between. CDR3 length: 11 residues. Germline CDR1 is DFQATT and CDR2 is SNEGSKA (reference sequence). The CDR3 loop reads CSARPGDTIYF. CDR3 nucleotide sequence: TGCAGTGCTAGACCCGGGGACACCATATATTTT.